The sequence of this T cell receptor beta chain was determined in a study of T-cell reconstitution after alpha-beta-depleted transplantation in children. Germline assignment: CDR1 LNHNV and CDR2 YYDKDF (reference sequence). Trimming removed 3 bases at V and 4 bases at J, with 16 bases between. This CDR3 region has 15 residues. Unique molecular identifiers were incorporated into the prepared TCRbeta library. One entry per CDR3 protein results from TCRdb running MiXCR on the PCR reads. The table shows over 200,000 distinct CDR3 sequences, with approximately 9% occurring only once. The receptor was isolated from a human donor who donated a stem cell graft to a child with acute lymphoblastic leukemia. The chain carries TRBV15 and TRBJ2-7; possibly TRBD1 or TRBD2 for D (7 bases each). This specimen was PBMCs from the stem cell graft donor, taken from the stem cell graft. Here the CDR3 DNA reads TGTGCCACCAGCAGTCCGGGACAGCGGGAATACGAGCAGTACTTC. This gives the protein CATSSPGQREYEQYF.